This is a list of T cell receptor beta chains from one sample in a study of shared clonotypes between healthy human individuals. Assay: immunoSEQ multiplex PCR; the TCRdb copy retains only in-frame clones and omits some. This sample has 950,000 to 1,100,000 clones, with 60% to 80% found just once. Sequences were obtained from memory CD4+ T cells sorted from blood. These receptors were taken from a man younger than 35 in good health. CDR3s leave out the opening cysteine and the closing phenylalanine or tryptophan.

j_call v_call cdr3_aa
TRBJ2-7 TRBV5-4 ASSPPGLAGRGSYEQY
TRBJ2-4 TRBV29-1 SVAQGQNIQY
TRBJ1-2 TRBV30 AWSPPGGQGNYGYT
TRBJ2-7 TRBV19 ASSPGTSGSPREQY
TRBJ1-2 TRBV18 ASSPVVDGYT
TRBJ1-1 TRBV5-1 ASSLEGLWGQMNTEAF
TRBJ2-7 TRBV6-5 ASSPRGGGTYEQY
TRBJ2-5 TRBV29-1 SVGQGGETQY
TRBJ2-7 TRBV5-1 ASSPGLLTYEQY
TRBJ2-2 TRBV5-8 ASSLHQVINTGELF
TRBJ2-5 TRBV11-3 ASSLGGLDSQETQY
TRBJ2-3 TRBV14 ASSPRLDSSHTQY
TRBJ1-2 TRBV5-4 ASTKLGAGNYGYT
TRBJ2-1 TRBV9 ASSLAGGVSHEQF
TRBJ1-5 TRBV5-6 ASSVLGQGSNQPQH
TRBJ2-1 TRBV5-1 ASSLAGANYNEQF
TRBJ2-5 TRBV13 ASSLHRETQY
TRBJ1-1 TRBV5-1 ASSSGAFGLNTEAF
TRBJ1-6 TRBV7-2 ASSLEGYNSPLH
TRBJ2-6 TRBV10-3 ATAEGANVLT
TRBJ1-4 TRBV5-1 ASSLGQGAREVNSEKLF
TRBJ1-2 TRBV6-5 ASSYRAGGGYT
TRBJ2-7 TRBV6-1 ASSDFRTGN
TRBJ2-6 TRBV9 ASSDRDRLSSGANVLT
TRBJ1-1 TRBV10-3 AIGQGADTEAF
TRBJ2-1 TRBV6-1 ASSRLGFDEQF
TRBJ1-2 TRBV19 ASSPTGMDNYGYT
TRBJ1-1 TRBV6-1 ASSERGVLNTEAF
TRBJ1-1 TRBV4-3 ASSQGGGRMNTEAF
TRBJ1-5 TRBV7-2 ASSLVSGRGSNQPQH
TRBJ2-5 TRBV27 ASNSGNGIQETQY
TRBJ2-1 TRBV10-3 AISVTSGSGNEQF
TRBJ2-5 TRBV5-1 ASSLGSTEETQY
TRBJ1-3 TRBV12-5 ASGLERTLGNTIY
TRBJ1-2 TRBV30 AWSAPGTVFITNYGYT
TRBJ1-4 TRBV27 ATAGGNNEKLF
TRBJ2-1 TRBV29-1 SVEGLPEQF
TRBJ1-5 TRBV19 ASSPRQIDQPQH
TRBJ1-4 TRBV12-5 ASGLYRGHATNEKLF
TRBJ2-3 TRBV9 ASSVEKDTQY
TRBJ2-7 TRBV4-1 ASSPTSFREQY
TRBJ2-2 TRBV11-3 ASSSTTGGIGELF
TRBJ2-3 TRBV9 ASSVGRSPLDSTDTQY